This TCR beta chain was found in a study of shared clonotypes between healthy human individuals. General observations from the study: With four donors compared, 4% to 5.5% of naive CD4 clonotypes were shared.

A note on this clone: Its antigen is unidentified.

When replicate PCRs were run on sorted subsets, they used 150 to 200 ng DNA, about 30,000 T cell genomes. Assay used: immunoSEQ multiplex PCR; TCRdb lists only in-frame clones, some missing. In the table there are some 600,000 clones, roughly 95% of which are singletons. The naive CD8 population came from CD45RO-negative cells selected for CCR7, without terminally differentiated effector memory CD45RA+ cells. Germline CDR1 reads MDHEN; CDR2 reads SYDVKM. The CDR3 has 13 amino acids. Trimming pared 5 bases from V and 3 bases from J, leaving 11 bases between. The receptor comes from a woman in her 30s in good health. The material sequenced was naive CD8+ T cells sorted from blood. The chain combines TRBV28 with TRBJ2-7; tentatively, D is TRBD1 (5 bases). The CDR3 nucleotides are TGTGCCAGCAGTAGGGGAATGGGCTACGAGCAGTACTTC. Its protein is CASSRGMGYEQYF.